Listed here are 21 T cell receptor beta chains from one sample, sequenced in a study of response to subunit inactivated influenza vaccine (dated by TCRdb to between 2018 and 2020). The method was RT-PCR. The listed sequencing device is Illumina HiSeq 2500. TCRdb reanalyzed the raw reads on its own, using fastp at Q25 for trimming and MiXCR for clone calling, and kept in-frame beta chains. Identical CDR3 proteins give one entry, which carries the most common genes and DNA. This sample gives 550,000 to 650,000 distinct CDR3 sequences in total; approximately 12% of them show up just once. The ten largest clones capture about a tenth of the sample. Specimen: PBMCs from blood, collected on the day of vaccination. The source of these receptors is a man aged 50 to 59 who received an inactivated influenza vaccine. Donor details come from another sample of the same person, matched by shared clones.

This clonotype was counted ten times or more. The J gene is TRBJ2-6, the V gene TRBV14, with a tentative D call TRBD2 (7 bases). Deletions cut 5 bases from V and 0 bases from J, with 17 bases between. The germline gives CDR1 SGHDN, CDR2 FVKESK. The CDR3 is 18 residues long. This CDR3 is CASSRGGLRFSGANVLTF. The CDR3 DNA reads as TGTGCCAGCAGCAGGGGGGGACTTAGGTTCTCTGGGGCCAACGTCCTGACTTTC.

This clonotype was seen at least ten times. This chain joins TRBV18 and TRBJ2-1; 7 positions agree with TRBD1. Unmatched junction bases numbered 5, after V lost 0 bases and J lost 3 bases. The CDR3 spans 16 residues. The germline gives CDR1 KGHSH, CDR2 LQKENI. CDR3 loop: CASSPPDRLDYNEQFF. In nucleotides, the CDR3 is TGTGCCAGCTCACCACCGGACAGGTTGGACTACAATGAGCAGTTCTTC.

This clonotype was picked up many times. The chain recombines TRBV4-1 with TRBJ2-7; tentative D call: TRBD1 (6 bases). Germline V gene sequence: CDR1 MGHRA, CDR2 YSYEKL. Trimming cost V 4 bases and J 4 bases, with 17 bases left between them. The CDR3 is made up of 15 amino acids. The CDR3, as DNA: TGCGCCAGCAGCCCTGTGGACAGCGCAGATTACGAGCAGTACTTC. It yields the protein CASSPVDSADYEQYF.

The V and J genes are TRBV7-8 and TRBJ2-1; 10 positions agree with TRBD1. Germline CDR1 is SGHVS and CDR2 is FQNEAQ. The J segment lost 7 bases and the V segment lost 5 bases, leaving 8 bases of the junction unmatched. The CDR3 is 15 amino acids. The CDR3 sequence: CASSSDRGLLNEQFF. CDR3 sequence (DNA): TGTGCCAGCAGCAGCGACAGGGGGCTGCTGAATGAGCAGTTCTTC.

This clonotype was detected ten times or more. The V and J genes are TRBV3-1 and TRBJ2-6; 7 nucleotides line up with TRBD1. V was pared by 2 bases and J by 4 bases, with 11 bases of the junction left unmatched. From germline, CDR1 is LGHDT and CDR2 YNNKEL (reference sequence). This CDR3 is 18 amino acids long. CDR3: CASSQLTGYLAGANVLTF. The CDR3, as DNA: TGTGCCAGCAGCCAATTGACAGGGTACCTCGCAGGGGCCAACGTCCTGACTTTC.

This clonotype was seen more than once but under ten times. The chain couples TRBV20-1 to TRBJ2-1, with D possibly called TRBD1 or TRBD2 (6 bases each). The CDR3 is 17 residues long. The germline V and J ends were trimmed by 0 bases and 5 bases, with 20 bases remaining between them. Per germline, CDR1 DFQATT and CDR2 SNEGSKA (reference sequence). CDR3 bases: TGCAGTGCTAGAGATCGGGGGACAAAGTACTTCCACAATGAGCAGTTCTTC. It is translated as CSARDRGTKYFHNEQFF.

The chain carries TRBV5-1 and TRBJ2-3; 11 nucleotides line up with TRBD1. Germline V gives CDR1 SGHRS, CDR2 YFSETQ. The CDR3 covers 17 residues. Germline trimming cut 6 bases from V and 4 bases from J; bases unmatched to any gene: 13. CDR3 DNA: TGCGCCAGCACGTTCCCAACGGGACAGGGGGTGGCAGATACGCAGTATTTT. Its protein is CASTFPTGQGVADTQYF.

The V gene is TRBV7-2, the J gene TRBJ2-1; the match to TRBD2 covers 11 bases. Germline V CDR1 and CDR2: SGHTA, FQGNSA. The CDR3 length is 16 residues. J gave up 7 bases and V 5 bases, and 10 bases lay outside the gene matches. The CDR3 region is CASSPHLAGGPNEQFF. The CDR3 bases are TGTGCCAGCAGCCCGCACCTAGCGGGGGGACCAAATGAGCAGTTCTTC.

This chain uses TRBV27 with TRBJ2-1, with D possibly matching TRBD2 (5 bases). CDR3 length: 14 amino acids. V was cut by 4 bases and J by 7 bases, with 14 bases left in between. Per the germline V gene, CDR1 is MNHEY and CDR2 is SMNVEV (reference sequence). CDR3 residues: CASSYLGGHNEQFF. The DNA of the CDR3 is TGTGCCAGCAGTTACCTCGGCGGGCATAATGAGCAGTTCTTC.

This clonotype was detected a few times. This rearrangement joins TRBV6-6 to TRBJ2-1; D unresolved. Trimming shortened V by 8 bases and J by 10 bases, and 18 bases separated the two germline ends. CDR1 MNHNY and CDR2 SVGAGI come from the germline V gene (reference sequence). This CDR3 is built from 13 residues. The CDR3 spells CASPSNGGGEQFF. The CDR3, as DNA: TGTGCCAGCCCCTCTAATGGCGGTGGAGAGCAGTTCTTC.

This clonotype has a count of ten or more. The V call is TRBV14, the J call TRBJ2-1; D is perhaps TRBD2 (6 bases). The V end lost 2 bases, the J end lost 9 bases, and 17 bases lay between the germline ends. The CDR3 covers 15 residues. Germline CDR1 reads SGHDN; CDR2 reads FVKESK. DNA of the CDR3: TGTGCCAGCAGCCAAAGACCAACTAGCCACACTGAGCAGTTCTTC. This sequence encodes CASSQRPTSHTEQFF.

The J gene is TRBJ2-7, the V gene TRBV4-3; 9 positions agree with TRBD1. The V segment lost 0 bases and the J segment 2 bases; nucleotides outside the gene matches: 2. Germline V gene sequence: CDR1 LGHNA, CDR2 YSLEER. The CDR3 has 15 residues. CDR3 region: CASSQDGTGPYEQYF. The DNA for the CDR3 is TGCGCCAGCAGCCAAGATGGGACAGGGCCCTACGAGCAGTACTTC.

The CDR3 nucleotides are TGTGCCAGCAGCCCCAGAGGACTAGCGGGAGTCCAAGAGACCCAGTACTTC. It encodes CASSPRGLAGVQETQYF. V is TRBV7-6 and J is TRBJ2-5; 13 nucleotides line up with TRBD2. CDR1 and CDR2 from the germline V gene are SGHVS and FNYEAQ. The CDR3 is 17 residues long. V lost 5 bases and J lost 1; bases outside the gene matches: 7.

The sample holds many counts of this clonotype. This chain uses TRBV5-1 with TRBJ2-3; 7 bases line up with TRBD1. The germline CDR1 and CDR2 sequences are SGHRS and YFSETQ. The CDR3 covers 14 residues. With V trimmed by 4 bases and J by 6 bases, 8 bases remained unmatched. CDR3 amino acids: CASSIQGGRDTQYF. In nucleotides, the CDR3 is TGCGCCAGCAGCATACAAGGGGGCCGCGATACGCAGTATTTT.

This clonotype was counted ten times or more. This chain joins TRBV5-1 and TRBJ2-7; 7 nucleotides align to TRBD1. Looked up from germline, CDR1 is SGHRS and CDR2 is YFSETQ. The CDR3 extends over 14 amino acids. The junction had 4 bases not matched to a gene; V was cut back by 3 bases and J by 1 base. DNA for the CDR3: TGCGCCAGCAGCTACCGGACAGGTTCCTACGAGCAGTACTTC. As protein: CASSYRTGSYEQYF.

This clonotype appeared a few times. The V gene is TRBV7-2, the J gene TRBJ2-1, with 8 bases fitting TRBD2. This CDR3 contains 14 residues. V was pared by 5 bases and J by 4 bases, with 4 bases of the junction left unmatched. CDR1 and CDR2 from the germline V gene are SGHTA and FQGNSA. CDR3 protein: CASSNSGAYNEQFF. CDR3 nucleotides: TGTGCCAGCAGCAATAGCGGGGCATACAATGAGCAGTTCTTC.

Ten or more counts support this clonotype. V gene TRBV5-1 combines with J gene TRBJ2-7; the D call may be TRBD1 or TRBD2 (5 bases each). The V gene lost 4 bases and the J gene lost 7 bases, with 18 bases spanning the gap. The germline V gene encodes CDR1 SGHRS and CDR2 YFSETQ. This CDR3 region has 14 residues. CDR3 loop: CASSRGGRPSEQYF. CDR3 in DNA: TGCGCCAGCAGCCGGGGCGGACGACCATCGGAGCAGTACTTC.

This clonotype showed up just a few times. This chain connects TRBV7-2 to TRBJ2-1; 8 nucleotides agree with TRBD2. The CDR3 totals 16 residues. Losses at the gene ends were 5 bases for V and 6 bases for J; bases not matched to a gene: 12. Germline loops: CDR1 SGHTA, CDR2 FQGNSA. The CDR3 bases are TGTGCCAGCAGCGTAGGCAGCGGGAGATTAGCCAATGAGCAGTTCTTC. Translating gives CASSVGSGRLANEQFF.

This clonotype has a handful of counts. The CDR3 sequence is CASSPQGQVSYEQYF. The CDR3 region has the DNA TGCGCCAGCAGCCCCCAGGGACAGGTATCCTACGAGCAGTACTTC. The chain couples TRBV5-1 to TRBJ2-7; 8 nucleotides line up with TRBD1. Germline CDR1 SGHRS, CDR2 YFSETQ. This CDR3 region has 15 residues. Losses at the gene ends were 4 bases for V and 1 base for J; bases not matched to a gene: 7.

The chain is built from TRBV10-3 and TRBJ2-3; D might be TRBD1 or TRBD2, each matching 5 bases. The CDR3 has 16 residues. The V gene lost 5 bases and the J gene lost 6 bases, with 21 bases spanning the gap. Germline V CDR1 and CDR2: ENHRY, SYGVKD. CDR3 loop: CAISPGPYLSSDTQYF. The DNA for the CDR3 is TGTGCCATCAGTCCGGGACCCTACTTATCGTCGGATACGCAGTATTTT.

This clonotype has just a few counts. This chain links TRBV20-1 with TRBJ2-7; TRBD1 matches 9 bases. V dropped 4 bases and J dropped 6; count of bases not matched to a gene: 7. Germline loops: CDR1 DFQATT, CDR2 SNEGSKA (reference sequence). The CDR3 has 13 amino acids. As DNA, the CDR3 is TGCAGTGCTAACCGGGACAGGGCAGGCGAGCAGTACTTC. Translated, it gives CSANRDRAGEQYF.